The 9 T cell receptor beta chains listed next were all sequenced from one sample in a study of shared clonotypes between healthy human individuals. Sequenced by immunoSEQ multiplex PCR; TCRdb stores in-frame clones only, minus some. The sample lists 700,000 or so clones, approximately 79% seen once, with 1.8% in the top ten. Sequencing input: memory CD4+ T cells sorted from blood. The subset denotes: CD45RA-negative fraction. The source is a woman in her 30s in good health.

The rearrangement joins TRBV15 to TRBJ2-7; D is unresolved. CDR3 size: 14 residues. The V end was cut by 0 bases, the J end by 6 bases, with 12 bases between. Per germline, CDR1 LNHNV and CDR2 YYDKDF (reference sequence). CDR3 sequence: CATSRDLGSGEQYF. The CDR3 DNA reads TGTGCCACCAGCAGAGATCTTGGGTCTGGCGAGCAGTACTTC. Full variable domain (remainder filled in from reference TRBV15 and TRBJ2-7): DAMVIQNPRYQVTQFGKPVTLSCSQTLNHNVMYWYQQKSSQAPKLLFHYYDKDFNNEADTPDNFQSRRPNTSFCFLDIRSPGLGDTAMYLCATSRDLGSGEQYFGPGTRLTVT.

This sequence joins TRBV30 and TRBJ1-1, with a tentative D call TRBD1 (5 bases). The germline CDR1 and CDR2 sequences are GTSNPN and SVGIG (reference sequence). The CDR3 length is 12 residues. V was trimmed by 2 bases and J by 6 bases, leaving 10 bases between them. CDR3 coding DNA: TGTGCCTGGAGTAGGGGAGGCCCTGAAGCTTTCTTT. It codes for CAWSRGGPEAFF.

A word on this clone: The sample has other DNA sequences that encode this CDR3 too. This chain connects TRBV29-1 to TRBJ1-2; TRBD1 matches 10 bases. Germline CDR1 SQVTM, CDR2 ANQGSEA. V lost 6 bases, J lost 4 bases, and 5 bases stayed unmatched. The CDR3 contains 13 residues. The CDR3 DNA sequence: TGCAGCGTGGGGACAGGGGCAAGCTATGGCTACACCTTC. It is translated as CSVGTGASYGYTF.

The chain links TRBV2 to TRBJ1-4; 7 positions agree with TRBD1. CDR3 size: 14 residues. The trim removed 4 bases at V and 5 bases at J, leaving 4 bases unmatched. Germline CDR1 reads SNHLY; CDR2 reads FYNNEI. The CDR3 sequence is CASSGDRVNEKLFF. The CDR3 DNA follows: TGTGCCAGCAGTGGCGACAGGGTCAATGAAAAACTGTTTTTT.

The CDR3 region is CASSGGRNSPLHF. The CDR3 DNA sequence: TGCGCCAGCAGTGGCGGCAGGAATTCACCCCTCCACTTT. The chain links TRBV10-1 to TRBJ1-6, with D hard to call. CDR1 and CDR2 from the germline V gene are WNHNN and SYGVQD (reference sequence). Trimming shortened V by 4 bases and J by 7 bases, and 8 bases separated the two germline ends. The length of the CDR3 is 13 residues.

The chain uses TRBV27 and TRBJ1-5; D ambiguous. This CDR3 spans 14 amino acids. The germline V gene has CDR1 MNHEY and CDR2 SMNVEV (reference sequence). V lost 5 bases to trimming and J lost 0 bases, with 8 bases between them. The CDR3 sequence is CASSGDNSNQPQHF. As DNA, the CDR3 is TGTGCCAGCAGTGGTGACAATAGCAATCAGCCCCAGCATTTT.

This clone was counted a single time. The chain is built from TRBV21-1 and TRBJ2-3; TRBD2, the D gene given by the table, was not confirmed from the DNA. TRBV21-1 is given as a pseudogene. This CDR3 has 15 amino acids. The CDR3 coding sequence is TGTGCCAGCAGCAAAGTTTGTGCGAGCACAGATACGCAGTATTTT. Protein product: CASSKVCASTDTQYF.

The V call is TRBV7-2, the J call TRBJ2-1; D unresolved. Trimming removed 8 bases from V and 8 bases from J, with 10 bases in between. Germline V gene data show CDR1 as SGHTA and CDR2 as FQGNSA. This CDR3 comprises 11 residues. This CDR3 is CASQGQYEQFF. CDR3 DNA sequence: TGTGCCAGCCAAGGGCAATATGAGCAGTTCTTC.

V usage is TRBV6-1 and J usage is TRBJ1-1; D not resolved. Germline CDR1 and CDR2: MNHNS and SASEGT. The CDR3 covers 11 residues. V dropped 8 bases and J dropped 4 bases, with 8 bases sitting between them. CDR3 coding DNA: TGTGCCAGCTTCTCTGCCACTGAAGCTTTCTTT. It yields the protein CASFSATEAFF.